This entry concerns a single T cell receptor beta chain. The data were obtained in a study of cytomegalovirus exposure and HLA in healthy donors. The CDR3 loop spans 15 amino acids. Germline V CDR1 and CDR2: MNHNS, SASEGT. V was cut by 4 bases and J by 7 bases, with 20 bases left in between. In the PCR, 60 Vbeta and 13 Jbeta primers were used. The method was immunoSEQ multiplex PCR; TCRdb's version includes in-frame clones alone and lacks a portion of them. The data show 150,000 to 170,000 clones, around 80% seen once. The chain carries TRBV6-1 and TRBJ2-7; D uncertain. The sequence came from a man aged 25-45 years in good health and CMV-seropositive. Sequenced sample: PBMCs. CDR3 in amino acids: CASSVREGPAREQYF. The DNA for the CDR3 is TGTGCCAGCAGTGTGAGAGAAGGCCCGGCTAGAGAGCAGTACTTC.